The 20 T cell receptor beta chains below were found in one sample sequenced in a study of T cells in tumors after PD-1 blockade. Sequencing used immunoSEQ multiplex PCR; TCRdb keeps in-frame clones, though not all of them. This table has 45,000 or so clones, 79% appearing once. The material was PBMCs, obtained before anti-PD-1 therapy. The receptors were gathered from a human donor with advanced basal cell or squamous cell carcinoma (not recorded which).

The chain joins TRBV11-1 to TRBJ2-3, with 9 bases identical to TRBD1. The trim removed 5 bases at V and 2 bases at J, leaving 5 bases unmatched. CDR3 length: 15 amino acids. Germline-derived CDR1 and CDR2 are SGHAT and FQDESV (reference sequence). The CDR3: CASSIGQGTTDTQYF. The CDR3 bases are TGTGCCAGCAGCATAGGACAGGGGACCACAGATACGCAGTATTTT.

The chain combines TRBV6-5 with TRBJ2-2, with D possibly matching TRBD2 (5 bases). The CDR3 extends over 13 amino acids. Germline V gene lookup returns CDR1 MNHEY and CDR2 SVGAGI. V lost 6 bases and J lost 3, with 8 bases in between. The CDR3 loop reads CASRVLDTGELFF. The DNA for the CDR3 is TGTGCCAGCAGAGTACTAGACACCGGGGAGCTGTTTTTT.

This chain connects TRBV5-6 to TRBJ2-5; D is perhaps TRBD1 or TRBD2 (5 bases each). Deletions cut 3 bases from V and 5 bases from J, with 17 bases between. CDR3 length equals 15 residues. CDR1 and CDR2 (germline): SGHDT, YYEEEE. The CDR3 reads CASSSQGGSAETQYF. The CDR3 nucleotides are TGTGCCAGCAGCTCCCAGGGCGGGTCAGCGGAGACCCAGTACTTC.

This clone appeared many times. This rearrangement joins TRBV7-9 to TRBJ2-3, with 7 bases matching TRBD1. CDR3 length: 15 amino acids. CDR1 and CDR2 from the germline V gene are SEHNR and FQNEAQ (reference sequence). The V gene end was trimmed by 1 base and the J gene end by 6 bases; junction bases not matched to a gene: 7. The DNA for the CDR3 is TGTGCCAGCAGCTTAGGGACAGGAAGGGGTGATACGCAGTATTTT. Its translation: CASSLGTGRGDTQYF.

The chain couples TRBV10-3 to TRBJ1-4; D possibly corresponds to TRBD1 (5 bases). Germline CDR1 is ENHRY and CDR2 is SYGVKD. This CDR3 is built from 15 residues. The ends were cut back, 2 bases at V and 7 bases at J, with 14 bases in the middle. In DNA form, the CDR3 reads TGTGCCATCAGTGAGGGGGCCGAGGATGGTGAAAAACTGTTTTTT. It specifies CAISEGAEDGEKLFF.

CDR3 sequence (DNA): TGTGCCAGCAGCCGCGCGGAGATGCGCGAGCAGTACTTC. It is translated as CASSRAEMREQYF. The chain combines TRBV11-3 with TRBJ2-7; D is ambiguous. V was cut by 5 bases and J by 6 bases, with 14 bases left in between. The CDR3 extends over 13 amino acids. Per germline, CDR1 SGHNT and CDR2 YENEEA.

This sequence joins TRBV4-1 and TRBJ2-1, with TRBD1 matching over 9 bases. CDR1 and CDR2 (germline): MGHRA, YSYEKL. This CDR3 has 16 amino acids. J lost 0 bases, V lost 3 bases, and 3 bases had no gene match. The CDR3 sequence is CASSQGGQGSYNEQFF. The CDR3 DNA reads as TGCGCCAGCAGCCAGGGGGGACAGGGCTCCTACAATGAGCAGTTCTTC.

The rearrangement uses TRBV11-1 and TRBJ2-1; TRBD1 matches at 9 bases. Germline-derived CDR1 and CDR2 are SGHAT and FQDESV (reference sequence). V trimming: 3 bases; J trimming: 7 bases; junction bases outside the gene matches: 10. The CDR3 consists of 16 residues. This CDR3 is CASSLGGQGFMNEQFF. CDR3 coding DNA: TGTGCCAGCAGCTTGGGTGGACAGGGGTTTATGAATGAGCAGTTCTTC.

This sequence joins TRBV15 and TRBJ1-2; 7 nucleotides line up with TRBD1. This CDR3 spans 16 amino acids. The V and J ends lost 1 base and 2 bases, in that order; junction bases with no gene match: 7. The germline V gene encodes CDR1 LNHNV and CDR2 YYDKDF (reference sequence). The CDR3 nucleotides are TGTGCCACCAGCAGAGGACAGGGATTGGAGAACTATGGCTACACCTTC. Translation gives CATSRGQGLENYGYTF.

The rearrangement links TRBV6-6 to TRBJ1-5; a weak D match, TRBD1 (6 bases). V lost 7 bases, J lost 4 bases, and 20 bases lay in between. Germline values: CDR1 MNHNY, CDR2 SVGAGI (reference sequence). The CDR3 has 16 residues. The CDR3 bases are TGTGCCAGCAACTATGGGAGGGGGGGGCCTAATCAGCCCCAGCATTTT. Its protein product is CASNYGRGGPNQPQHF.

V is TRBV19 and J is TRBJ1-5, with D tentatively TRBD1 (5 bases). The CDR3 spans 14 residues. CDR1 is LNHDA and CDR2 is SQIVND in the germline V gene (reference sequence). Trimming took off 5 bases at V and 7 bases at J, with 15 bases between the two ends. CDR3 region: CASSHRGEGQPQHF. The CDR3 DNA sequence: TGTGCCAGTAGTCACCGGGGGGAGGGACAGCCCCAGCATTTT.

CDR3 loop: CASKTGMNTEAFF. CDR3 DNA sequence: TGTGCCAGTAAAACAGGTATGAACACTGAAGCTTTCTTT. The chain joins TRBV19 to TRBJ1-1, with D perhaps TRBD1 (5 bases). This CDR3 contains 13 residues. CDR1 and CDR2 from the germline V gene are LNHDA and SQIVND (reference sequence). V was trimmed by 7 bases and J by 0 bases, leaving 9 bases between them.

This rearrangement joins TRBV27 to TRBJ1-5; D not certain. CDR3 length: 13 residues. In germline, CDR1 is MNHEY, CDR2 SMNVEV (reference sequence). The germline V and J ends were trimmed by 1 base and 9 bases, with 10 bases remaining between them. The CDR3 protein is CASSLLKGSPQHF. The CDR3 DNA reads TGTGCCAGCAGTTTATTGAAGGGTTCGCCCCAGCATTTT.

The gene calls are TRBV5-1 and TRBJ2-7; D unresolved. V lost 4 bases to trimming and J lost 6 bases, with 11 bases between them. The CDR3 spans 12 residues. The germline CDR1 and CDR2 sequences are SGHRS and YFSETQ. The CDR3 nucleotides are TGCGCCAGCAGCATGGGCCTAGGCGAGCAGTACTTC. Protein product: CASSMGLGEQYF.

The chain uses TRBV6-6 and TRBJ1-4; the D is unclear. Trimming took 0 bases from V and 1 from J, leaving 9 bases between them. The CDR3 sequence is 16 residues long. Germline CDR1 is MNHNY and CDR2 is SVGAGI (reference sequence). The DNA for the CDR3 is TGTGCCAGCAGTTACTCGACTCGTGGAACTAATGAAAAACTGTTTTTT. As protein: CASSYSTRGTNEKLFF.

V is TRBV19 and J is TRBJ1-2, with unresolved D. With 9 bases removed from V and 4 bases from J, the gap between germline ends came to 12 bases. Germline values: CDR1 LNHDA, CDR2 SQIVND (reference sequence). There are 12 residues in the CDR3. CDR3 bases: TGTGCCAGCGCCACAGCGGGCTATGGCTACACCTTC. As protein: CASATAGYGYTF.

This clone was counted a few times. The rearrangement uses TRBV7-9 and TRBJ1-2; TRBD1 is a possible D gene (6 bases). The CDR3 has 15 residues. The V and J ends lost 0 bases and 7 bases respectively, with 15 bases between them. Germline V gives CDR1 SEHNR, CDR2 FQNEAQ (reference sequence). CDR3 in amino acids: CASSLAPSGAGGYTF. CDR3 coding DNA: TGTGCCAGCAGCTTAGCCCCATCGGGGGCAGGTGGCTACACCTTC. Using reference TRBV7-9 and TRBJ1-2 for the parts outside the CDR3, the full variable domain is DTGVSQNPRHKITKRGQNVTFRCDPISEHNRLYWYRQTLGQGPEFLTYFQNEAQLEKSRLLSDRFSAERPKGSFSTLEIQRTEQGDSAMYLCASSLAPSGAGGYTFGSGTRLTVV.

This clone was seen a few times. The chain links TRBV2 to TRBJ1-1; a weak D match, TRBD1 (5 bases). V was clipped by 4 bases and J by 8 bases, with 14 bases between them. The CDR3 runs to 13 residues. CDR1 is SNHLY and CDR2 is FYNNEI in the germline V gene. This CDR3 reads CASSAMGLQEAFF. The DNA of the CDR3 is TGTGCCAGCAGTGCGATGGGGCTTCAGGAAGCTTTCTTT.

This clone was picked up a small number of times. The V gene is TRBV19, the J gene TRBJ2-7; D unresolved. Trimming left V 0 bases short and J 7 bases short, with 10 bases between. From germline, CDR1 is LNHDA and CDR2 SQIVND (reference sequence). The CDR3 consists of 13 residues. CDR3 in amino acids: CASSIDTIREQYF. Here the CDR3 DNA reads TGTGCCAGTAGTATAGATACCATCCGGGAGCAGTACTTC.

The V and J genes are TRBV4-1 and TRBJ2-1; 7 bases align to TRBD2. V was clipped by 5 bases and J by 4 bases; unmatched bases: 8. The CDR3 extends over 15 amino acids. CDR1 is MGHRA and CDR2 is YSYEKL in the germline V gene. CDR3 loop: CASSTSGIQYNEQFF. The CDR3 region has the DNA TGCGCCAGCAGCACCAGCGGGATTCAATACAATGAGCAGTTCTTC.